One T cell receptor (beta chain) is described in this entry. The antigen is undetermined. UMIs and sample barcodes were carried by the TCR alpha and TCR beta cDNA libraries that 5'RACE produced using constant-segment primers. One entry per CDR3 protein results from TCRdb running MiXCR on the 5' RACE reads. The profile covers about 170,000 distinct CDR3 sequences, with roughly 13% appearing a single time and 3% to 4% taken by the ten largest. The germline V gene has CDR1 ENHRY and CDR2 SYGVKD. The length of the CDR3 is 12 residues. V dropped 7 bases and J dropped 5 bases, with 9 bases sitting between them. The data are from a study of T-cell memory formation after mild COVID-19. Overall study results and limits: The appearance of some responding clones in pre-infection memory suggested that cross-reactive memory joined. Clones which contracted sat mainly in CM and EM if CD4+, and in EMRA if CD8+.

The chain combines TRBV10-3 with TRBJ2-1, with D uncertain. Sequencing input: PBMCs or a T cell subset sorted from them (not recorded which). The clonotype was recovered from a man between 18 and 35 years old who had mild COVID-19 (a few samples of this study predate the infection). Cell type and time point are not known. The CDR3 loop is CAITDLNNEQFF. DNA of the CDR3: TGTGCCATCACGGACCTTAACAATGAGCAGTTCTTC.